This T cell receptor (beta chain) was profiled in a study of blood T cell repertoires in COVID-19. Looking at the study overall: Collection of acute and convalescent COVID-19 samples took place in the United States, Italy and Spain.

CDR1 is SNHLY, CDR2 FYNNEI, per germline. The CDR3 runs 16 residues. Trimming at V came to 4 bases and at J to 0 bases, leaving 6 bases not matched to a gene. This table comes from immunoSEQ multiplex PCR, and its TCRdb copy is limited to in-frame clones, with some not included. The sample yields about 20,000 clones, roughly nine tenths seen once. Input material: peripheral blood. The clonotype comes from a human donor in a cohort sampled during active COVID-19. This chain uses TRBV2 with TRBJ2-5, with 9 bases aligning to TRBD2. As DNA, the CDR3 is TGTGCCAGCAGTGGCCGACTAGCGGCGTACCAAGAGACCCAGTACTTC. This translates into CASSGRLAAYQETQYF.